This T cell receptor beta chain was sequenced in a study of vaccination effects on CD4 cells after COVID-19. On the study more broadly: Antigen-specific CD4+ T cell clonotypes were called by their expansion after viral peptide-pool culture in ViraFEST. Peptides at approximately 10 ug/ml and IL-2 at 10 IU/ml were added to 2 million or so PBMC per well.

Using immunoSEQ multiplex PCR, the repertoire was profiled, and TCRdb retains in-frame clones only, with some absent. The data contain 70,000 or so clones, nearly 75% of them seen just once; the ten biggest clones take up about 2%. Study outcomes and limitations: There was marked clonal contraction among infection- and vaccine-induced clones late after vaccination.

Scientists isolated CD4+ T cells after a roughly ten-day culture period ended. Vaccine administered to participants consisted of two doses of either BNT162b2 or mRNA-1273. IL-2 medium was substituted for half the medium on days 3 and 7. Comments on this clone: Antigen: not known.

J was trimmed by 5 bases and V by 5 bases; bases with no gene match: 4. Germline lookup yields CDR1 WSHSY and CDR2 SAAADI. CDR3 length equals 13 residues. V gene TRBV10-2 combines with J gene TRBJ1-1; 8 nucleotides align to TRBD1. The clonotype comes from a human donor who received a COVID-19 vaccine. Material: CD4+ T cells from PBMCs cultured without peptide, obtained after COVID-19 vaccination. CDR3: CASSTGGVTEAFF. The CDR3 DNA is TGCGCCAGCAGTACAGGGGGTGTTACTGAAGCTTTCTTT.